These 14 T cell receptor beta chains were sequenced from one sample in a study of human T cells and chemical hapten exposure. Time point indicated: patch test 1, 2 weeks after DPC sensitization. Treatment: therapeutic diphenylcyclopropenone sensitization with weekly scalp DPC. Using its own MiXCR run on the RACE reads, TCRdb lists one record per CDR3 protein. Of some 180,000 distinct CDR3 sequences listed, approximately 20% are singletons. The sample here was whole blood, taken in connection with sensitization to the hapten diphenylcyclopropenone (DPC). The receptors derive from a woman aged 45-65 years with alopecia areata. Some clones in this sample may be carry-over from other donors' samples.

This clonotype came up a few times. CDR3 residues: CASSYSRGTTEAFF. The DNA of the CDR3 is TGTGCCAGCAGTTACTCCAGGGGGACCACTGAAGCTTTCTTT. The chain carries TRBV6-5 and TRBJ1-1; TRBD1 matches 7 bases. J gave up 4 bases and V 0 bases, and 2 bases lay outside the gene matches. The V gene's germline CDR1 is MNHEY and CDR2 SVGAGI. This CDR3 is 14 amino acids long.

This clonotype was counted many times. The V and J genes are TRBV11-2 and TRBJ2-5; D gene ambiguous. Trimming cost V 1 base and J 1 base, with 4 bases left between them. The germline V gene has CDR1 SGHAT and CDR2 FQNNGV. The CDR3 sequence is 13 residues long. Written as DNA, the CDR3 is TGTGCCAGCAGCTTAGGCAGCCAAGAGACCCAGTACTTC. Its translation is CASSLGSQETQYF. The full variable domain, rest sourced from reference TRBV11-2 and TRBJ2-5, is EAGVAQSPRYKIIEKRQSVAFWCNPISGHATLYWYQQILGQGPKLLIQFQNNGVVDDSQLPKDRFSAERLKGVDSTLKIQPAKLEDSAVYLCASSLGSQETQYFGPGTRLLVL.

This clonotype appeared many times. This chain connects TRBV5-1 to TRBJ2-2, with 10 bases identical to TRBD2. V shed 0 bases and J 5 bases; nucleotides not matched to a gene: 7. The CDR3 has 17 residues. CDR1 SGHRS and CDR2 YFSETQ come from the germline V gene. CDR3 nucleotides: TGCGCCAGCAGCTTGGGTCCTAGCGGGAGTTCTACCGGGGAGCTGTTTTTT. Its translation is CASSLGPSGSSTGELFF.

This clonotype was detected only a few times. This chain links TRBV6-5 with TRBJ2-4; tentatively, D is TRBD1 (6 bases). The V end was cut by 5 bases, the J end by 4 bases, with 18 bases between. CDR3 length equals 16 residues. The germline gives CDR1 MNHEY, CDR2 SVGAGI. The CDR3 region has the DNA TGTGCCAGCAGTCCCTGGACAGCCAAGGGTAAAAACATTCAGTACTTC. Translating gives CASSPWTAKGKNIQYF.

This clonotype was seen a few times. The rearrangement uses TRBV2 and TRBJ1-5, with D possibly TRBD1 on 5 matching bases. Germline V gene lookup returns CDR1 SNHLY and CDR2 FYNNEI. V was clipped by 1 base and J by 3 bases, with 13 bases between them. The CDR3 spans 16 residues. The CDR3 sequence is CASSEGGRRYNQPQHF. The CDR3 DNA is TGTGCCAGCAGTGAAGGGGGCAGGAGATACAATCAGCCCCAGCATTTT.

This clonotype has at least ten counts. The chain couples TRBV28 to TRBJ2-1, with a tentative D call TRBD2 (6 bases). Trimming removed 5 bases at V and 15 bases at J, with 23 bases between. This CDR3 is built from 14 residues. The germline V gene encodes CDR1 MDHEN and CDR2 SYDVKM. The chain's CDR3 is CASSVRGAGFGPFF. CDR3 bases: TGTGCCAGCAGTGTCCGCGGAGCGGGCTTTGGGCCGTTCTTC.

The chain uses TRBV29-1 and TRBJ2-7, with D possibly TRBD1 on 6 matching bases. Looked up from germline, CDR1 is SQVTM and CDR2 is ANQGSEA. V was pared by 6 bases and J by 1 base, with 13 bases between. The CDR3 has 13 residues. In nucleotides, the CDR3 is TGCAGCGTCGGGGACAACCTGTCCTACGAGCAGTACTTC. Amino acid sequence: CSVGDNLSYEQYF.

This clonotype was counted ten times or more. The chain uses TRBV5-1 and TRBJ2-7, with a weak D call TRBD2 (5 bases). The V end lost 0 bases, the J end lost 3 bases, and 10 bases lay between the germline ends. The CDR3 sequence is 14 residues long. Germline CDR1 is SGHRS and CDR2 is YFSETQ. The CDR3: CASSLDTGIYEQYF. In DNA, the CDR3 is TGCGCCAGCAGCTTGGACACGGGGATCTACGAGCAGTACTTC. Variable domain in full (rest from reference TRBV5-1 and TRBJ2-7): KAGVTQTPRYLIKTRGQQVTLSCSPISGHRSVSWYQQTPGQGLQFLFEYFSETQRNKGNFPGRFSGRQFSNSRSEMNVSTLELGDSALYLCASSLDTGIYEQYFGPGTRLTVT.

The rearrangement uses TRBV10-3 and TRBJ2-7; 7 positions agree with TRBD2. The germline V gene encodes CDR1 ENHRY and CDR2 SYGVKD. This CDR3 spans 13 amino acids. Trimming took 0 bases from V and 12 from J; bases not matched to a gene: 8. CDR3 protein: CAISESGGSVLYF. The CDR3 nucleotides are TGTGCCATCAGTGAGTCGGGGGGGTCTGTCTTGTACTTC.

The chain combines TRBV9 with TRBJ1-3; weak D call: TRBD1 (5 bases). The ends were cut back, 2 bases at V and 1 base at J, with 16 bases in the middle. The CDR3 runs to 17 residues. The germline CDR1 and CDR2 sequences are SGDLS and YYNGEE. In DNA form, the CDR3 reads TGTGCCAGCAGCGTCGAGCTTCAGGGAAAGTCTGGAAACACCATATATTTT. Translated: CASSVELQGKSGNTIYF.

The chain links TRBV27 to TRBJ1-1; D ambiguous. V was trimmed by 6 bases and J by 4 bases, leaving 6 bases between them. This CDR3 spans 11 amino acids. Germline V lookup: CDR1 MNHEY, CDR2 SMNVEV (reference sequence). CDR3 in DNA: TGTGCCAGCAGACAAGGCACTGAAGCTTTCTTT. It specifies CASRQGTEAFF.

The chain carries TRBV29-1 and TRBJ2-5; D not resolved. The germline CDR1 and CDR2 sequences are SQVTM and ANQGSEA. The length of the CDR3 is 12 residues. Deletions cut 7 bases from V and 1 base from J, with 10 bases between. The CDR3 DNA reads TGCAGCGCCTCGACTGTCCAAGAGACCCAGTACTTC. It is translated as CSASTVQETQYF.

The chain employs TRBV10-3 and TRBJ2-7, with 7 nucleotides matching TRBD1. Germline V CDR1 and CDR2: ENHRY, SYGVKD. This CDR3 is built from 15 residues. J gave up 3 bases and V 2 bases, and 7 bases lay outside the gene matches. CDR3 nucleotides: TGTGCCATCAGTGAGGATAGGGGGCTAGACTACGAGCAGTACTTC. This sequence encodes CAISEDRGLDYEQYF.

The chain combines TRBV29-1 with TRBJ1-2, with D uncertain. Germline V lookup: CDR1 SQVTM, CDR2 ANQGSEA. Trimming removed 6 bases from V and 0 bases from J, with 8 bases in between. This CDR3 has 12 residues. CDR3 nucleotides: TGCAGCGTGATGCCAACTAACTATGGCTACACCTTC. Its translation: CSVMPTNYGYTF.